The rows below give T cell receptor beta chains drawn from one sample of a study of T cells after yellow fever vaccination. Each CDR3 protein is one row after TCRdb ran MiXCR on the 5' RACE reads. The sample includes just under 600,000 distinct CDR3 sequences, 13% of them seen just once. This material consisted of PBMCs, taken on the day of the yellow fever booster vaccination. The receptors here all came from a man aged 25-40 years who received the YFV17D yellow fever vaccine. Each CDR3 is given without its conserved first and last residue. Each record gives: clone size, D gene, V gene, CDR3 length, J gene, CDR3 protein. The D gene is left open where the match is weak. Rows give clone size only sometimes, using once, few, many, or a class for an expanded clone.

few	TRBD1	TRBV6-1	15	TRBJ2-6	ASKLQGVTSGANVLT
-	-	TRBV5-4	13	TRBJ2-7	ASSLDSTRYGEQY
-	TRBD1	TRBV7-9	12	TRBJ2-7	ASSSNQGAGEQY
-	-	TRBV19	11	TRBJ2-5	ASSIQARETQY
few	-	TRBV20-1	11	TRBJ2-7	STSAGPSYEQY
-	TRBD1	TRBV10-3	11	TRBJ1-2	AISLDRASGYT
-	-	TRBV29-1	12	TRBJ2-7	SVEVTGCIYEQY
many	TRBD2	TRBV5-1	14	TRBJ2-7	ASSLDVTGGRNEQY
-	-	TRBV20-1	15	TRBJ2-1	SASLSRSSVSYNEQF
many	TRBD1	TRBV28	12	TRBJ2-5	ASSPTTGEETQY
-	-	TRBV7-2	13	TRBJ2-3	ASSLWGSGTDTQY
-	-	TRBV6-1	10	TRBJ2-7	ASSDTIYEQY
few	TRBD1	TRBV7-2	12	TRBJ2-2	ASNLGQGAGELF
many	-	TRBV29-1	11	TRBJ1-5	SVAENSNQPQH
few	TRBD2	TRBV4-3	14	TRBJ2-1	ASSQRLAGGGNEQF
many	-	TRBV9	14	TRBJ2-2	ASSVDGGGNTGELF
-	TRBD2	TRBV6-2/TRBV6-3	13	TRBJ2-2	ASRPGLAGGEELF
few	TRBD2	TRBV9	15	TRBJ2-3	ASSAIASGRATDTQY
few	TRBD1	TRBV20-1	12	TRBJ1-6	SASPGTGVAPLH
-	-	TRBV9	11	TRBJ1-1	ASGETLNTEAF
-	-	TRBV12-3/TRBV12-4	13	TRBJ2-6	ASRRQNSGANVLT
many	-	TRBV7-2	11	TRBJ2-3	ASSRLVSDTQY
-	-	TRBV15	13	TRBJ1-4	ATSNTRLGGEKLF
-	-	TRBV3-1	11	TRBJ2-1	ASTSGLANEQF
few	-	TRBV27	11	TRBJ2-3	ASSWGFTDTQY
few	-	TRBV5-1	13	TRBJ1-1	ASSRGSAANTEAF
few	-	TRBV10-3	11	TRBJ2-3	AIGQSHTDTQY